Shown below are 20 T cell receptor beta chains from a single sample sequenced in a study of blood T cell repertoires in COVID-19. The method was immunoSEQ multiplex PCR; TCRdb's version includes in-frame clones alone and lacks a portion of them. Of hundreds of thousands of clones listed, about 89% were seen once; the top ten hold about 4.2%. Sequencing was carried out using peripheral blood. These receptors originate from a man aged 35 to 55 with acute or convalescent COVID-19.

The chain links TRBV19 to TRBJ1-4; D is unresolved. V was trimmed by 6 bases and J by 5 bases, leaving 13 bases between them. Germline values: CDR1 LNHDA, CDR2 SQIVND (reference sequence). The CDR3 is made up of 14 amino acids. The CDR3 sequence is CASSSGRPNEKLFF. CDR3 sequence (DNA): TGTGCCAGTAGCTCGGGGAGGCCGAATGAAAAACTGTTTTTT.

DNA for the CDR3: TGTGCCAGCAGCTTACTGGGCAGTAACTATGGCTACACCTTC. Its protein is CASSLLGSNYGYTF. The chain combines TRBV7-2 with TRBJ1-2; D call uncertain. Germline CDR1 reads SGHTA; CDR2 reads FQGNSA. V was shortened by 2 bases and J by 1 base, with 8 bases between the two germline ends. The CDR3 has 14 residues.

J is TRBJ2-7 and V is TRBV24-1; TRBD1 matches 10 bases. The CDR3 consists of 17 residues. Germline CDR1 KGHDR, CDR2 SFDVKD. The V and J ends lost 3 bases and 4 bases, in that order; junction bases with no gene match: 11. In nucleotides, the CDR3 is TGTGCCACCAGTGATCCCTCAGGCGGGACAGGGGCGTACGAGCAGTACTTC. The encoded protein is CATSDPSGGTGAYEQYF.

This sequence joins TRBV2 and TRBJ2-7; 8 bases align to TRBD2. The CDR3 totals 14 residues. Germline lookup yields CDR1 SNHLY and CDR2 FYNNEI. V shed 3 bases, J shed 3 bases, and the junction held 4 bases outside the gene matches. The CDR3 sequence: CASSDWAGGYEQYF. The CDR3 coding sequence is TGTGCCAGCAGTGATTGGGCGGGGGGCTACGAGCAGTACTTC.

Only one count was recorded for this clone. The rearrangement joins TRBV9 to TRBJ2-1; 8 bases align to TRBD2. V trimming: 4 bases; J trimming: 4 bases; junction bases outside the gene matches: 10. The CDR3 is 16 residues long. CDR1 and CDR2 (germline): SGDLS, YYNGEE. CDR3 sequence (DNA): TGTGCCAGCAGCCCAATGGGTACTAGCGGTTACAATGAGCAGTTCTTC. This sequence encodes CASSPMGTSGYNEQFF.

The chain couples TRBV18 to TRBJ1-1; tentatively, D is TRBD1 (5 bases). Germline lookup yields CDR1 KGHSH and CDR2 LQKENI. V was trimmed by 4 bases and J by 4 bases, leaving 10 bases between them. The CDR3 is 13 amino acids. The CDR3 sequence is CASSLGQGTEAFF. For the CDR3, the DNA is TGTGCCAGCTCACTCGGGCAGGGCACTGAAGCTTTCTTT.

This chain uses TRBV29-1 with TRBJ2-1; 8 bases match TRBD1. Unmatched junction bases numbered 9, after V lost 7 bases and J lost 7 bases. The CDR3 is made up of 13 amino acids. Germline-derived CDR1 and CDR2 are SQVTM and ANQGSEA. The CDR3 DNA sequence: TGCAGCGACCGGGACAGGAACATGAATGAGCAGTTCTTC. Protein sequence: CSDRDRNMNEQFF.

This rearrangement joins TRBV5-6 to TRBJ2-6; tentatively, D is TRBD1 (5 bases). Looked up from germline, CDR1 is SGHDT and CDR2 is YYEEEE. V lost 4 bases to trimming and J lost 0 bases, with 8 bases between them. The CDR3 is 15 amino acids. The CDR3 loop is CASSRDSSGANVLTF. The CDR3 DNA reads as TGTGCCAGCAGCCGAGACAGCTCTGGGGCCAACGTCCTGACTTTC.

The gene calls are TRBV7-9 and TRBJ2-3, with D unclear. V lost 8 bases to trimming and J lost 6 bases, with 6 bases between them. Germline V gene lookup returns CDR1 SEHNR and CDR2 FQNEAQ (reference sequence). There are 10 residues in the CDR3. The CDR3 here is CASEFDTQYF. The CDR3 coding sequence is TGTGCCAGCGAGTTTGATACGCAGTATTTT.

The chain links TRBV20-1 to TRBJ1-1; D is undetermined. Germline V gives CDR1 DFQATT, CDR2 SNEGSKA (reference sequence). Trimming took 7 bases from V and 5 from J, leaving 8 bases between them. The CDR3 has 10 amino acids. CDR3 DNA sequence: TGCAGTGTTGAGGTGACTGAAGCTTTCTTT. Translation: CSVEVTEAFF.

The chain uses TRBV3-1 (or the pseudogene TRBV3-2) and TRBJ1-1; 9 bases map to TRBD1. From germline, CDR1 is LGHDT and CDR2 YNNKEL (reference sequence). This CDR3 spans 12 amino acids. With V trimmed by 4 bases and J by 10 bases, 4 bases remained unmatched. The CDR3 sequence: CASSPDRGGAFF. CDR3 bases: TGTGCCAGCAGCCCTGACAGGGGGGGAGCTTTCTTT.

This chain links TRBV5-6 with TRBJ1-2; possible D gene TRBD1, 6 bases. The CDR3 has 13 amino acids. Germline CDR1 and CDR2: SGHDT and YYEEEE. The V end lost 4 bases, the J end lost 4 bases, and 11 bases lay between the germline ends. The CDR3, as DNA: TGTGCCAGCAGCCCGGGGGGCTTCTATGGCTACACCTTC. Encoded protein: CASSPGGFYGYTF. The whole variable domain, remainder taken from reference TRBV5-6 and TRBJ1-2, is DAGVTQSPTHLIKTRGQQVTLRCSPKSGHDTVSWYQQALGQGPQFIFQYYEEEERQRGNFPDRFSGHQFPNYSSELNVNALLLGDSALYLCASSPGGFYGYTFGSGTRLTVV.

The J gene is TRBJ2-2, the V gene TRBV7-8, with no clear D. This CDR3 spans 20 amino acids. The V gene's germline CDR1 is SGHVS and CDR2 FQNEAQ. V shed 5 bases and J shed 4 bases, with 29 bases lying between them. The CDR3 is CASSPTRRVPRLAATGELFF. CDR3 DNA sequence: TGTGCCAGCAGCCCAACCCGCCGGGTGCCACGTTTGGCCGCCACCGGGGAGCTGTTTTTT.

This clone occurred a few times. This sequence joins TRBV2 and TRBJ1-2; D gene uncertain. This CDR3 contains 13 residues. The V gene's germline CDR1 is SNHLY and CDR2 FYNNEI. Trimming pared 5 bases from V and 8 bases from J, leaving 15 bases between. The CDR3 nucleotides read TGTGCCAGCAGTTCCGAACAGCGGCAGGGCTACACCTTC. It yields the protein CASSSEQRQGYTF.

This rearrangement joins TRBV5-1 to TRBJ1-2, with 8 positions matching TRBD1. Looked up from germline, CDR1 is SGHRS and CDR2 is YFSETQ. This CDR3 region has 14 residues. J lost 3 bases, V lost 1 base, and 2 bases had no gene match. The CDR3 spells CASSLSGGYYGYTF. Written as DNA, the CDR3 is TGCGCCAGCAGCTTGTCAGGGGGCTACTATGGCTACACCTTC.

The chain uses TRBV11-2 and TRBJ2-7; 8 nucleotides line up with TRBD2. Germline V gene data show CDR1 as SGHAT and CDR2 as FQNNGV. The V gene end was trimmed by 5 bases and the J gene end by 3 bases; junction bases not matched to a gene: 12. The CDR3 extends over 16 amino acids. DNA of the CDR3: TGTGCCAGCAGCACTACCAGCGGGGGCCCTCGCTACGAGCAGTACTTC. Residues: CASSTTSGGPRYEQYF.

The CDR3 sequence is CASSSSGASYEQYF. The DNA of the CDR3 is TGCGCCAGCAGCTCTAGCGGGGCCTCCTACGAGCAGTACTTC. The chain employs TRBV5-1 and TRBJ2-7; TRBD2 aligns across 9 bases. The CDR3 is 14 residues long. Germline loops: CDR1 SGHRS, CDR2 YFSETQ. V was pared by 3 bases and J by 0 bases, with 1 base of the junction left unmatched.

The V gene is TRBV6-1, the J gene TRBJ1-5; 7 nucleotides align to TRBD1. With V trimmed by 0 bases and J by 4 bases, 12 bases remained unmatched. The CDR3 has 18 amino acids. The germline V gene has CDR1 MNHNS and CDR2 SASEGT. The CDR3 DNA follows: TGTGCCAGCAGTGAAGCGTGGTGGCAGGGGGGTTTTAATCAGCCCCAGCATTTT. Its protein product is CASSEAWWQGGFNQPQHF.

In nucleotides, the CDR3 is TGTGCCATCAGTGAGGTGGGGGCGGACGGGGAGCTGTTTTTT. Amino acid sequence: CAISEVGADGELFF. This chain links TRBV10-3 with TRBJ2-2, with D maybe TRBD1 (6 bases). This CDR3 has 14 amino acids. From germline, CDR1 is ENHRY and CDR2 SYGVKD. Trimming removed 2 bases from V and 7 bases from J, with 11 bases in between.

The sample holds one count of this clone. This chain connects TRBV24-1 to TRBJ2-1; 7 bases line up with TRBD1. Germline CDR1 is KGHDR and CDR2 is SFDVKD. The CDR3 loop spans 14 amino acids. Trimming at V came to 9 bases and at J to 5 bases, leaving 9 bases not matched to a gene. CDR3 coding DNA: TGTGCCACCTCCCGGGCAGGGGGTGACAATGAGCAGTTCTTC. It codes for CATSRAGGDNEQFF.